Listed below are T cell receptor beta chains from one sample, sequenced in a study of CXCR3-negative and CXCR3-positive naive CD8 T cells. TCRdb re-called the 5' RACE reads and shows each CDR3 protein once, DNA omitted. Recorded for this sample: approximately 83,000 distinct CDR3 sequences. Sequenced: naive CXCR3- CD8+ T cells from blood. These receptors were obtained from a human donor in good health. Some clones in this sample may be carry-over from other donors' samples. CDR3s include the opening cysteine and the closing phenylalanine or tryptophan.

V gene,J gene,CDR3 protein
TRBV10-3,TRBJ2-3,CAISEAGGTDTQYF
TRBV28,TRBJ1-2,CASRQDRAVVNYGYTF
TRBV15,TRBJ2-1,CATEVRNSYNEQFF
TRBV3-1,TRBJ2-1,CASSQDDLAGVKEQFF
TRBV9,TRBJ1-1,CASSATPGYTEAFF
TRBV11-2,TRBJ1-6,CASSLSSSYNSPLHF
TRBV5-5,TRBJ1-6,CASSLGGYVPNSPLHF
TRBV29-1,TRBJ1-1,CSVDPGTVAFF
TRBV18,TRBJ2-7,CASSPPGQGYSYEQYF
TRBV13,TRBJ2-1,CASSSGQVDEQFF
TRBV3-1,TRBJ1-1,CASTLTGTDTEAFF
TRBV6-5,TRBJ2-5,CASSYGPRQETQYF
TRBV5-5,TRBJ2-2,CASSSVAGELFF
TRBV20-1,TRBJ1-2,CSARDANKGDYGYTF
TRBV30,TRBJ1-1,CAWSVDGLNTEAFF
TRBV13,TRBJ2-7,CASSLLGGGIPYEQYF
TRBV4-3,TRBJ1-1,CASSQDSTGRWTEAFF